One sample yielded the 18 T cell receptor beta chains listed below, sequenced in a study of regulatory and conventional T cells in RAG deficiency. Profiling relied on immunoSEQ multiplex PCR, and the TCRdb table lists in-frame clones only, not all of them. The sample has roughly 7,100 clones; more than 75% are singletons. Blood CD4+ CD25-high CD127-low regulatory T cells supplied the genomic DNA template. This sample also belongs to another study, concerning regulatory T cells. Turning to that study: Primers: 52 TRBV forward and 13 TRBJ reverse.

The specimen sequenced was CD127- CD25+ CD4+ Tregs sorted from blood. The receptors derive from a human donor in good health.

V gene TRBV9 combines with J gene TRBJ1-1; D gene ambiguous. The V gene lost 7 bases and the J gene lost 8 bases, with 15 bases spanning the gap. CDR3 length: 12 residues. CDR1 and CDR2 (germline): SGDLS, YYNGEE. The DNA for the CDR3 is TGTGCCAGCCCCCCGGGTATTTGGGAAGCTTTCTTT. Amino acids: CASPPGIWEAFF.

Written as DNA, the CDR3 is TGTGCCAGCAGCCTAAGCGAGGGGGCCAGGCAGCCCCAGCATTTT. Translated, it gives CASSLSEGARQPQHF. The chain combines TRBV21-1 with TRBJ1-5; TRBD1, the table's D call, was not compared with the DNA. TRBV21-1 is a pseudogene. CDR3 length equals 15 residues.

The chain recombines TRBV4-2 with TRBJ2-2; 10 positions agree with TRBD2. V was pared by 4 bases and J by 4 bases, with 6 bases of the junction left unmatched. The CDR3 extends over 16 amino acids. Germline lookup yields CDR1 LGHNA and CDR2 YNFKEQ. This CDR3 is CASSRAGGPGTGELFF. The CDR3 DNA is TGTGCCAGCAGCCGAGCGGGGGGGCCGGGCACCGGGGAGCTGTTTTTT.

V gene TRBV9 combines with J gene TRBJ2-3, with 10 bases identical to TRBD2. CDR1 and CDR2 (germline): SGDLS, YYNGEE. The CDR3 runs to 16 residues. V lost 3 bases to trimming and J lost 7 bases; unmatched junction nucleotides: 11. DNA for the CDR3: TGTGCCAGCAGCGCAAGCGGGGGGGAGTCTTTGTATACGCAGTATTTT. The encoded protein is CASSASGGESLYTQYF.

A single count supports this clone. This chain joins TRBV19 and TRBJ1-1; D is possibly TRBD1 (6 bases). Germline values: CDR1 LNHDA, CDR2 SQIVND (reference sequence). The V and J ends lost 6 bases and 2 bases respectively, with 19 bases between them. The length of the CDR3 is 16 residues. CDR3 residues: CASRYRGGLLNTEAFF. The CDR3 DNA is TGTGCCAGTAGATACCGGGGGGGGCTCCTCAACACTGAAGCTTTCTTT.

The J gene is TRBJ1-4, the V gene TRBV6-1, with D perhaps TRBD1 (5 bases). V was cut by 4 bases and J by 4 bases, with 13 bases left in between. CDR3 length: 15 residues. Per the germline V gene, CDR1 is MNHNS and CDR2 is SASEGT. CDR3 DNA: TGTGCCAGCAGTGGGCTACGGACAAGTAATGAAAAACTGTTTTTT. Its protein is CASSGLRTSNEKLFF.

The chain uses TRBV2 and TRBJ1-1; maybe TRBD1 (6 bases). The CDR3 covers 11 residues. Germline loops: CDR1 SNHLY, CDR2 FYNNEI. This CDR3 reads CEGQTNTEAFF. For the CDR3, the DNA is TGTGAAGGACAGACGAACACTGAAGCTTTCTTT. The whole variable domain, remainder taken from reference TRBV2 and TRBJ1-1, is EPEVTQTPSHQVTQMGQEVILRCVPISNHLYFYWYRQILGQKVEFLVSFYNNEISEKSEIFDDQFSVERPDGSNFTLKIRSTKLEDSAMYFCEGQTNTEAFFGQGTRLTVV.

This clone was detected only once. The chain employs TRBV18 and TRBJ2-6; possible D gene TRBD2, 5 bases. CDR1 and CDR2 (germline): KGHSH, LQKENI. The CDR3 length is 15 residues. Trimming removed 3 bases from V and 4 bases from J, with 10 bases in between. CDR3 nucleotides: TGTGCCAGCTCACCGTCGGGCGGGGGGGCCAACGTCCTGACTTTC. It codes for CASSPSGGGANVLTF. The whole variable domain, remainder taken from reference TRBV18 and TRBJ2-6, is NAGVMQNPRHLVRRRGQEARLRCSPMKGHSHVYWYRQLPEEGLKFMVYLQKENIIDESGMPKERFSAEFPKEGPSILRIQQVVRGDSAAYFCASSPSGGGANVLTFGAGSRLTVL.

The J gene is TRBJ2-1, the V gene TRBV6-1; the D gene is possibly TRBD1 (6 bases). Trimming removed 3 bases from V and 4 bases from J, with 13 bases in between. This CDR3 has 15 amino acids. Per the germline V gene, CDR1 is MNHNS and CDR2 is SASEGT. CDR3 region: CASSETDRYYNEQFF. DNA for the CDR3: TGTGCCAGCAGTGAGACCGACAGGTATTACAATGAGCAGTTCTTC.

The rearrangement uses TRBV15 and TRBJ1-1; D possibly corresponds to TRBD1 (6 bases). The CDR3 covers 17 residues. CDR1 LNHNV and CDR2 YYDKDF come from the germline V gene (reference sequence). The ends were cut back, 3 bases at V and 0 bases at J, with 17 bases in the middle. The CDR3 coding sequence is TGTGCCACCAGCAGTCTCTTTCAGGGGTTTTTGAACACTGAAGCTTTCTTT. It is translated as CATSSLFQGFLNTEAFF.

V gene TRBV30 combines with J gene TRBJ1-1; D uncertain. Between the trimmed V and J ends, which lost 0 bases and 3 bases, there was a span of 8 bases. The germline V gene has CDR1 GTSNPN and CDR2 SVGIG (reference sequence). This CDR3 spans 13 amino acids. DNA for the CDR3: TGTGCCTGGAGTGTAGAACAGTACACTGAAGCTTTCTTT. Amino acid sequence: CAWSVEQYTEAFF.

The chain joins TRBV2 to TRBJ1-6; D not certain. Germline V gene lookup returns CDR1 SNHLY and CDR2 FYNNEI. The CDR3 contains 15 residues. The germline V and J ends were trimmed by 0 bases and 5 bases, with 8 bases remaining between them. This chain's CDR3 is CASSEAAEDNSPLHF. In DNA, the CDR3 is TGTGCCAGCAGTGAAGCGGCTGAAGATAATTCACCCCTCCACTTT.

The chain links TRBV30 to TRBJ2-5; D may be TRBD1 (6 bases). The J call is uncertain, as TRBJ2-7 better fits the DNA end. Germline-derived CDR1 and CDR2 are GTSNPN and SVGIG (reference sequence). This CDR3 spans 12 amino acids. The CDR3 DNA sequence: TGTGCCTGGAGTGTACAGGGTAACGAGCAGTACTTC. Encoded protein: CAWSVQGNEQYF.

The V gene is TRBV6-5, the J gene TRBJ2-5; 8 bases align to TRBD2. V was pared by 0 bases and J by 5 bases, with 5 bases of the junction left unmatched. The germline CDR1 and CDR2 sequences are MNHEY and SVGAGI. The CDR3 is 15 residues long. CDR3 bases: TGTGCCAGCAGTTACTCACCCGGGAGGGATGAGACCCAGTACTTC. Amino acids: CASSYSPGRDETQYF.

This chain uses TRBV5-1 with TRBJ2-3, with 7 bases lining up with TRBD2. V was clipped by 0 bases and J by 2 bases; unmatched bases: 9. CDR3 size: 17 residues. The V gene's germline CDR1 is SGHRS and CDR2 YFSETQ. This chain's CDR3 is CASSLVPGTTLTDTQYF. In DNA form, the CDR3 reads TGCGCCAGCAGCTTGGTTCCAGGGACTACCCTCACAGATACGCAGTATTTT. Drawing the rest from reference TRBV5-1 and TRBJ2-3, the complete variable domain is KAGVTQTPRYLIKTRGQQVTLSCSPISGHRSVSWYQQTPGQGLQFLFEYFSETQRNKGNFPGRFSGRQFSNSRSEMNVSTLELGDSALYLCASSLVPGTTLTDTQYFGPGTRLTVL.

This clone appeared a single time. The rearrangement uses TRBV19 and TRBJ2-1, with D maybe TRBD2 (7 bases). CDR1 LNHDA and CDR2 SQIVND come from the germline V gene (reference sequence). The CDR3 has 15 residues. Trimming left V 5 bases short and J 1 base short, with 12 bases between. The DNA for the CDR3 is TGTGCCAGTAGTCTGGGGGGGCCTTCCTACAATGAGCAGTTCTTC. This sequence encodes CASSLGGPSYNEQFF.

As regards this clone: One end of the junction varies from germline; a read error may be responsible. The chain recombines TRBV2 with TRBJ1-6; D not certain. There are 10 residues in the CDR3. Germline V gives CDR1 SNHLY, CDR2 FYNNEI. Written as DNA, the CDR3 is TGTGCCAGCAGTGTAAGCATCCTAAACTTT. Translated: CASSVSILNF.

The gene calls are TRBV28 and TRBJ2-1; D may be TRBD2 (5 bases). The CDR3 sequence is 15 residues long. CDR1 and CDR2 (germline): MDHEN, SYDVKM. Trimming removed 3 bases from V and 4 bases from J, with 13 bases in between. The CDR3 bases are TGTGCCAGCAGTTTTAACCTACGACTATACAATGAGCAGTTCTTC. Translated, it gives CASSFNLRLYNEQFF.